These 3 T cell receptor beta chains share one sample of origin, sequenced in a study of cytomegalovirus exposure and HLA in healthy donors. Primers for the PCR totalled 60 Vbeta and 13 Jbeta. TCRdb's table, derived via immunoSEQ multiplex PCR, lists solely in-frame clones and lacks some. The sample lists around 110,000 clones; roughly 73% were seen once. The sample taken for sequencing was PBMCs. These receptors originate from a woman aged 25 to 39 in good health and CMV-seronegative.

CDR3 region: CAWNGRQTLNQPQHF. CDR3 nucleotides: TGTGCCTGGAATGGCCGACAGACACTCAATCAGCCCCAGCATTTT. The gene calls are TRBV30 and TRBJ1-5; a possible D gene is TRBD1 (5 bases). CDR1 and CDR2 (germline): GTSNPN, SVGIG (reference sequence). CDR3 length equals 15 residues. V dropped 4 bases and J dropped 3 bases, with 16 bases sitting between them.

This clone was found once. V is TRBV7-9 and J is TRBJ2-3; 12 nucleotides agree with TRBD2. V was pared by 5 bases and J by 11 bases, with 8 bases of the junction left unmatched. CDR1 SEHNR and CDR2 FQNEAQ come from the germline V gene (reference sequence). The CDR3 extends over 14 amino acids. This CDR3 reads CASSPGLAGGGQYF. The CDR3 DNA reads as TGTGCCAGCAGCCCGGGACTAGCGGGCGGAGGGCAGTATTTT.

This sequence joins TRBV7-9 and TRBJ1-4, with TRBD1 as a possible D gene (5 bases). The CDR3 extends over 13 amino acids. V was trimmed by 5 bases and J by 8 bases, leaving 12 bases between them. CDR1 and CDR2 (germline): SEHNR, FQNEAQ (reference sequence). CDR3 in DNA: TGTGCCAGCAGCCCCCCACAGGAGGAAAAACTGTTTTTT. Encoded protein: CASSPPQEEKLFF.